The 10 T cell receptor beta chains reported below all come from one sample, sequenced in a study of control samples from healthy donors and cancer patients. Sequencing was performed with immunoSEQ multiplex PCR; in TCRdb, only in-frame clones are kept and a portion is missing. Of roughly 170,000 clones listed, 80% to 90% were seen once; the top ten hold nearly 5%. The specimen was blood. The receptors here all came from a woman in her thirties in good health.

The chain uses TRBV9 and TRBJ2-1; D is unclear. The V end was cut by 0 bases, the J end by 10 bases, with 8 bases between. The germline CDR1 and CDR2 sequences are SGDLS and YYNGEE. The CDR3 contains 12 residues. The DNA for the CDR3 is TGTGCCAGCAGCGTAGATGGTAGAGAGCAGTTCTTC. Translation: CASSVDGREQFF.

A word on this clone: The same CDR3 is also encoded by other DNA sequences in this sample. The chain has TRBV11-3 and TRBJ2-1; D could derive from TRBD1 or TRBD2 (5 bases each). CDR3 size: 15 residues. V lost 1 base and J lost 5, with 12 bases in between. The germline CDR1 and CDR2 sequences are SGHNT and YENEEA. In DNA, the CDR3 is TGTGCCAGCAGCTTAGGAGGTGGGGGAAACAATGAGCAGTTCTTC. Encoded protein: CASSLGGGGNNEQFF. Filled out from reference TRBV11-3 and TRBJ2-1, the complete variable domain reads EAGVVQSPRYKIIEKKQPVAFWCNPISGHNTLYWYLQNLGQGPELLIRYENEEAVDDSQLPKDRFSAERLKGVDSTLKIQPAELGDSAVYLCASSLGGGGNNEQFFGPGTRLTVL.

The gene calls are TRBV5-4 and TRBJ2-5; D is perhaps TRBD2 (6 bases). Per germline, CDR1 SGHNT and CDR2 YYREEE (reference sequence). The CDR3 runs to 14 residues. V dropped 3 bases and J dropped 0 bases, with 9 bases sitting between them. CDR3 loop: CASSSKRDQETQYF. The CDR3, as DNA: TGTGCCAGCAGCTCCAAGCGGGACCAAGAGACCCAGTACTTC.

The chain recombines TRBV6-5 with TRBJ2-3, with a tentative D call TRBD2 (6 bases). Germline CDR1 reads MNHEY; CDR2 reads SVGAGI. V gave up 8 bases and J gave up 5 bases, with 17 bases separating them. The CDR3 loop spans 14 amino acids. CDR3 region: CASSAGRMGDTQYF. The CDR3 coding sequence is TGTGCCAGCTCGGCGGGGCGGATGGGAGATACGCAGTATTTT.

The CDR3 loop is CASSLAVVVQGSFTF. The CDR3, as DNA: TGTGCCAGCAGCTTGGCGGTAGTTGTACAGGGTTCATTCACCTTC. This rearrangement joins TRBV5-5 to TRBJ1-2; TRBD1 is a possible D gene (6 bases). V was shortened by 0 bases and J by 13 bases, with 22 bases between the two germline ends. Germline CDR1 SGHKS, CDR2 YYEKEE (reference sequence). This CDR3 contains 15 residues.

The V gene is TRBV19, the J gene TRBJ1-3, with no clear D. The ends were cut back, 11 bases at V and 6 bases at J, with 11 bases in the middle. This CDR3 comprises 11 residues. The germline gives CDR1 LNHDA, CDR2 SQIVND (reference sequence). The CDR3 loop is CAATNINTIYF. Written as DNA, the CDR3 is TGTGCCGCGACTAACATAAACACCATATATTTT.

The rearrangement links TRBV12-3 or TRBV12-4 to TRBJ1-6; D gene unclear. This CDR3 contains 13 residues. Trimming stripped 5 bases from V and 10 bases from J, with 12 bases between. The CDR3 loop is CASSGSRESPLHF. Written as DNA, the CDR3 is TGTGCCAGCAGTGGCTCGCGGGAGTCACCCCTCCACTTT.

J is TRBJ2-4 and V is TRBV28; 10 bases fit TRBD1. J lost 6 bases, V lost 5 bases, and 4 bases had no gene match. There are 14 residues in the CDR3. Germline assignment: CDR1 MDHEN and CDR2 SYDVKM. Written as DNA, the CDR3 is TGTGCCAGCAGTGGGGGACAGGGGAGAAACATTCAGTACTTC. Translating it yields CASSGGQGRNIQYF.

The gene calls are TRBV9 and TRBJ2-5; 8 bases fit TRBD2. CDR3 size: 14 residues. Looked up from germline, CDR1 is SGDLS and CDR2 is YYNGEE. V shed 0 bases and J 5 bases; nucleotides not matched to a gene: 3. CDR3 amino acids: CASSVELAEETQYF. In DNA, the CDR3 is TGTGCCAGCAGCGTAGAACTAGCGGAGGAGACCCAGTACTTC. The full variable domain, its missing parts supplied by reference TRBV9 and TRBJ2-5, is DSGVTQTPKHLITATGQRVTLRCSPRSGDLSVYWYQQSLDQGLQFLIQYYNGEERAKGNILERFSAQQFPDLHSELNLSSLELGDSALYFCASSVELAEETQYFGPGTRLLVL.

The genes are TRBV4-1 and TRBJ2-6; D remains ambiguous. The CDR3 length is 17 residues. V lost 0 bases, J lost 1 base, and 10 bases lay in between. Germline CDR1 reads MGHRA; CDR2 reads YSYEKL. This chain's CDR3 is CASSQESRLSGANVLTF. The DNA of the CDR3 is TGCGCCAGCAGCCAAGAGTCGCGCCTATCTGGGGCCAACGTCCTGACTTTC.